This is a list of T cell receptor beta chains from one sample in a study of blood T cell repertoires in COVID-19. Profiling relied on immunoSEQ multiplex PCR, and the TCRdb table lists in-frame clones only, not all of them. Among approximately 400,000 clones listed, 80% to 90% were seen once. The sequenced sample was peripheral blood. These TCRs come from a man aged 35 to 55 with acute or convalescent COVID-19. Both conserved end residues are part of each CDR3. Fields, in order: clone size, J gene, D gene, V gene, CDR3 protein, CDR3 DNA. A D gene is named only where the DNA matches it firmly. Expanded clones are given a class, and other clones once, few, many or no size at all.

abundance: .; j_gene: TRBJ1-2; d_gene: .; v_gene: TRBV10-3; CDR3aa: CAIMQEGDKYNYGYTF; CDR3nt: TGTGCCATTATGCAGGAAGGGGACAAGTATAACTATGGCTACACCTTC
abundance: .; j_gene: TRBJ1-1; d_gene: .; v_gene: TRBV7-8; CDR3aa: CASSYDRSGTEAFF; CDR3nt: TGTGCCAGCAGCTATGACAGGTCCGGGACTGAAGCTTTCTTT
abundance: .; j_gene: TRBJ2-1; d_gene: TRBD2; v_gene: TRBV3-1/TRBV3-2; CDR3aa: CASSRGLAGVSEQFF; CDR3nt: TGTGCCAGCAGCCGGGGGTTAGCGGGAGTCAGTGAGCAGTTCTTC
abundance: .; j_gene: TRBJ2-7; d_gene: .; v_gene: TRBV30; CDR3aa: CAWSLDSYEQYF; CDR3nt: TGTGCCTGGAGTCTAGACAGCTACGAGCAGTACTTC
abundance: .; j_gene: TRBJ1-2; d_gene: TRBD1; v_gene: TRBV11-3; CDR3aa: CASSTWTGGSANYGYTF; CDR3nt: TGTGCCAGCAGCACGTGGACAGGGGGCTCAGCTAACTATGGCTACACCTTC
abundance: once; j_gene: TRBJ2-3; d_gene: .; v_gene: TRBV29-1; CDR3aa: CSVAGDGSTDTQYF; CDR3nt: TGCAGCGTTGCGGGGGACGGTAGCACAGATACGCAGTATTTT
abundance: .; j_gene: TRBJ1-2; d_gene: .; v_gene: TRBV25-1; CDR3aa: CASSELGSTAYGYTF; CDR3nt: TGTGCCAGCAGTGAATTAGGCTCGACAGCCTATGGCTACACCTTC
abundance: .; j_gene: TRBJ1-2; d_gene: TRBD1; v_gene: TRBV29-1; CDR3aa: CSVEEGARSYGYTF; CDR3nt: TGCAGCGTTGAGGAGGGGGCGCGCAGCTATGGCTACACCTTC
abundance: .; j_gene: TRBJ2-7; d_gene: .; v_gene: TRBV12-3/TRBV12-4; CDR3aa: CASSFGRVYEQYF; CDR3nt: TGTGCCAGCAGTTTTGGTCGGGTCTACGAGCAGTACTTC
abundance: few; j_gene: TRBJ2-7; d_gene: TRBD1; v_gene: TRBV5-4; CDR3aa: CASSWDRVSYEQYF; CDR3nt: TGTGCCAGCAGCTGGGACAGGGTTTCCTACGAGCAGTACTTC
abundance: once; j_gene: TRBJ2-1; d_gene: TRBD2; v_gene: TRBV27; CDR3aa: CASSYAGTIYNEQFF; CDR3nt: TGTGCCAGCAGTTACGCCGGGACTATTTACAATGAGCAGTTCTTC
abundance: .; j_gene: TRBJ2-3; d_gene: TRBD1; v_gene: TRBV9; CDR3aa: CASSEMTGTDTQYF; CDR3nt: TGTGCCAGCAGCGAGATGACAGGGACAGATACGCAGTATTTT
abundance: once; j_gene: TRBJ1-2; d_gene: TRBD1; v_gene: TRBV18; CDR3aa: CASSPRDRATGYTF; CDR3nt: TGTGCCAGCTCGCCCCGGGACAGGGCTACTGGCTACACCTTC
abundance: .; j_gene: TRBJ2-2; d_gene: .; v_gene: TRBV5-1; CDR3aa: CASSLGQGNTGELFF; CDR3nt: TGCGCCAGCAGCTTGGGGCAGGGAAACACCGGGGAGCTGTTTTTT
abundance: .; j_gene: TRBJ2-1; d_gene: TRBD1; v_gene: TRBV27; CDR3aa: CASTRKDRGHNEQFF; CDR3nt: TGTGCCAGCACCAGGAAGGACAGGGGGCACAATGAGCAGTTCTTC
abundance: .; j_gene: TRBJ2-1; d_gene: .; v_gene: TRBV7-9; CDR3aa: CASSYLAESVKDEQFF; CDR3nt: TGTGCCAGCAGCTACTTAGCGGAATCGGTGAAGGATGAGCAGTTCTTC
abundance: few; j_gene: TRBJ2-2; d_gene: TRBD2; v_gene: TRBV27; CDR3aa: CASSFGGAAGELFF; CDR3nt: TGTGCCAGCAGTTTCGGGGGGGCTGCCGGGGAGCTGTTTTTT
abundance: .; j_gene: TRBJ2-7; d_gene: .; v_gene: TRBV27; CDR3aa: CASSLSSYEQYF; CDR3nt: TGTGCCAGCAGTCTGAGCTCCTACGAGCAGTACTTC
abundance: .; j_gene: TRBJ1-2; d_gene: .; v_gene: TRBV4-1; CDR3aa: CASSPGGLLGGYGYTF; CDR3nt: TGCGCCAGCAGCCCGGGCGGACTCCTAGGCGGCTATGGCTACACCTTC
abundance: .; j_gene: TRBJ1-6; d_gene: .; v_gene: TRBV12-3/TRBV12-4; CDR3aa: CASSVGGESPLHF; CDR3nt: TGTGCCAGCAGTGTGGGGGGTGAGTCACCCCTCCACTTT
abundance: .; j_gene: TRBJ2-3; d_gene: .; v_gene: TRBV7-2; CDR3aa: CASSLYESTDTQYF; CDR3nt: TGTGCCAGCAGCTTATATGAGAGCACAGATACGCAGTATTTT
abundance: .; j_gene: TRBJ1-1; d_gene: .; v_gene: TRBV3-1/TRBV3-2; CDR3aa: CASSRPGLLNTEAFF; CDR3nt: TGTGCCAGCAGCCGGCCGGGACTCTTGAACACTGAAGCTTTCTTT